The T cell receptor beta chain under discussion was sequenced for a study of cytomegalovirus exposure and HLA in healthy donors. Study observations and caveats: TRBV6-2, TRBV6-3 and some other V segments were excluded as indistinguishable.

V lost 0 bases, J lost 4 bases, and 10 bases lay in between. The CDR3 contains 15 residues. CDR1 and CDR2 from the germline V gene are MGHRA and YSYEKL. Primers: 60 Vbeta forward and 13 Jbeta reverse. Sequencing was performed with immunoSEQ multiplex PCR; in TCRdb, only in-frame clones are kept and a portion is missing. Counted here are more than 95,000 clones, around 77% occurring once; the ten biggest clones make up about 13%. About this clone itself: The antigen is not known.

This clonotype originated in a woman between 40 and 50 years old in good health and CMV-seropositive. The sample was PBMCs. The V gene is TRBV4-1, the J gene TRBJ2-4, with a possible D match to TRBD1 (6 bases). DNA for the CDR3: TGCGCCAGCAGCCAAGAAGGGACACCAAAAAACATTCAGTACTTC. This translates into CASSQEGTPKNIQYF.